Detailed here is one TCR beta chain. What it recognizes is unknown. The data were obtained in a study of shared clonotypes between healthy human individuals. Study-wide points: Estimated richness values were generally larger in naive subsets than in memory subsets.

CD4+ cells yielded CD45RA+ naive and CD45RA-negative memory subsets. Method: immunoSEQ multiplex PCR; TCRdb's copy keeps in-frame clones and lacks some. The sample records 2,500,000 or so clones, 93% being singletons. The V end lost 1 base, the J end lost 0 bases, and 8 bases lay between the germline ends. The CDR3 consists of 15 residues. Per germline, CDR1 SGHRS and CDR2 YFSETQ. The sequencing input was naive CD4+ T cells from PBMCs. As to subset: CD45RA+ positively selected. V is TRBV5-1 and J is TRBJ2-1, with a tentative D call TRBD2 (5 bases). The sequence derives from a man aged 18 to 29 in good health. Some clones in this sample may be carry-over from other donors' samples. This CDR3 is CASSLMAGSYNEQFF. CDR3 nucleotide sequence: TGCGCCAGCAGCTTGATGGCGGGCTCCTACAATGAGCAGTTCTTC.